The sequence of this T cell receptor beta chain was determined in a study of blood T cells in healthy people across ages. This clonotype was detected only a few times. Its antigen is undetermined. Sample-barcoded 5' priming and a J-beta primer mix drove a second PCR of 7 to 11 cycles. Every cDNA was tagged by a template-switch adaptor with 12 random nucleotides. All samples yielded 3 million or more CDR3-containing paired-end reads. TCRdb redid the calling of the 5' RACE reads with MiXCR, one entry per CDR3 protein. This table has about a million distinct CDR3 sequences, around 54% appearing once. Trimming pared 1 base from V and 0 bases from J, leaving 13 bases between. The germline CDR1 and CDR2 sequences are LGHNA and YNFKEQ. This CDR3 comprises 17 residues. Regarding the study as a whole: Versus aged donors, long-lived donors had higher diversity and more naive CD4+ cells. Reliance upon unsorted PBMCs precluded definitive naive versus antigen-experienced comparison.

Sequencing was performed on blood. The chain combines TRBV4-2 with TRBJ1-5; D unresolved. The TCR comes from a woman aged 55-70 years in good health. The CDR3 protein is CASSQVRFRDSNQPQHF. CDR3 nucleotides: TGTGCCAGCAGCCAAGTACGTTTTCGGGATAGCAATCAGCCCCAGCATTTT.